This entry lists 24 T cell receptor beta chains sequenced from one sample in a study of blood T cell repertoires in COVID-19. Method: immunoSEQ multiplex PCR; TCRdb's copy keeps in-frame clones and lacks some. The sample carries about 200,000 clones, over 80% recorded once. The sample consisted of peripheral blood. The source of these receptors is a man between 35 and 55 years old with acute or convalescent COVID-19.

This chain connects TRBV6-5 to TRBJ1-4; 8 nucleotides align to TRBD1. V shed 6 bases, J shed 4 bases, and the junction held 7 bases outside the gene matches. CDR1 and CDR2 (germline): MNHEY, SVGAGI. The CDR3 contains 15 residues. This CDR3 is CASRSPGQDNEKLFF. The CDR3 coding sequence is TGTGCCAGCAGATCGCCGGGACAGGATAATGAAAAACTGTTTTTT.

The chain couples TRBV19 to TRBJ2-3, with TRBD2 matching 12 bases. J was trimmed by 5 bases and V by 0 bases; bases with no gene match: 6. The CDR3 has 17 residues. Germline V gives CDR1 LNHDA, CDR2 SQIVND (reference sequence). CDR3 bases: TGTGCCAGTAGTATAGAGAGGACTAGCGGGATGGGAGATACGCAGTATTTT. This sequence encodes CASSIERTSGMGDTQYF.

V usage is TRBV19 and J usage is TRBJ2-7; D is unclear. Deletions cut 0 bases from V and 3 bases from J, with 6 bases between. Germline CDR1 reads LNHDA; CDR2 reads SQIVND (reference sequence). The CDR3 extends over 13 amino acids. The CDR3, as DNA: TGTGCCAGTAGTATAGATAACGGCTACGAGCAGTACTTC. This codes for CASSIDNGYEQYF. The entire variable domain, with the rest obtained from reference TRBV19 and TRBJ2-7, is as follows: DGGITQSPKYLFRKEGQNVTLSCEQNLNHDAMYWYRQDPGQGLRLIYYSQIVNDFQKGDIAEGYSVSREKKESFPLTVTSAQKNPTAFYLCASSIDNGYEQYFGPGTRLTVT.

The rearrangement uses TRBV10-3 and TRBJ1-2; 10 bases map to TRBD1. J was trimmed by 6 bases and V by 8 bases; bases with no gene match: 6. Per germline, CDR1 ENHRY and CDR2 SYGVKD. This CDR3 region has 13 residues. The CDR3 nucleotides read TGTGCCATCTCCGGGACAGGGGAGGATGGCTACACCTTC. Its translation is CAISGTGEDGYTF.

This sequence joins TRBV5-1 and TRBJ1-1; TRBD1 matches 7 bases. CDR3 length equals 17 residues. CDR1 is SGHRS and CDR2 is YFSETQ in the germline V gene. The V segment lost 0 bases and the J segment 4 bases; nucleotides outside the gene matches: 12. CDR3 amino acids: CASSLGREPGQVTEAFF. The CDR3 DNA reads TGCGCCAGCAGCTTGGGTCGTGAACCTGGACAGGTCACTGAAGCTTTCTTT. Full variable domain (missing parts from reference TRBV5-1 and TRBJ1-1): KAGVTQTPRYLIKTRGQQVTLSCSPISGHRSVSWYQQTPGQGLQFLFEYFSETQRNKGNFPGRFSGRQFSNSRSEMNVSTLELGDSALYLCASSLGREPGQVTEAFFGQGTRLTVV.

This chain links TRBV14 with TRBJ2-7; 9 bases agree with TRBD2. The CDR3 consists of 16 residues. V shed 1 base, J shed 5 bases, and the junction held 9 bases outside the gene matches. In germline, CDR1 is SGHDN, CDR2 FVKESK. CDR3 sequence: CASSQGVWREGHEQYF. In DNA, the CDR3 is TGTGCCAGCAGCCAAGGGGTGTGGCGGGAGGGCCACGAGCAGTACTTC.

This chain connects TRBV7-3 to TRBJ2-1; D remains ambiguous. The germline V gene encodes CDR1 SGHTA and CDR2 FQGTGA. The V gene lost 4 bases and the J gene lost 0 bases, with 13 bases spanning the gap. The CDR3 loop spans 16 amino acids. CDR3 coding DNA: TGTGCCAGCAGCTCCATGGGCGACCTCTCCTACAATGAGCAGTTCTTC. This gives the protein CASSSMGDLSYNEQFF.

In its sample, this clone was seen many times. The chain carries TRBV5-4 and TRBJ2-1, with TRBD2 matching 8 bases. The CDR3 is 16 residues long. The ends lost 4 bases at V and 5 bases at J; junction bases unmatched: 11. Germline CDR1 reads SGHNT; CDR2 reads YYREEE (reference sequence). CDR3 loop: CASSVRTSQHHNEQFF. CDR3 coding DNA: TGTGCCAGCAGCGTTAGGACTAGCCAGCATCACAATGAGCAGTTCTTC.

V gene TRBV7-2 combines with J gene TRBJ1-3; perhaps TRBD1 as D (5 bases). V gave up 4 bases and J gave up 5 bases, with 15 bases separating them. The CDR3 covers 15 residues. CDR1 and CDR2 (germline): SGHTA, FQGNSA. The CDR3 DNA reads TGTGCCAGCAGCTCCAGGGAGGATCGGAGAAACACCATATATTTT. As protein: CASSSREDRRNTIYF.

The chain has TRBV14 and TRBJ2-1; 9 bases line up with TRBD2. From germline, CDR1 is SGHDN and CDR2 FVKESK. The length of the CDR3 is 16 residues. V lost 0 bases and J lost 5; bases outside the gene matches: 5. CDR3 region: CASSQDLSGGNNEQFF. For the CDR3, the DNA is TGTGCCAGCAGCCAAGATCTTAGCGGGGGTAACAATGAGCAGTTCTTC.

This chain uses TRBV5-1 with TRBJ1-6; TRBD1 matches at 7 bases. Per the germline V gene, CDR1 is SGHRS and CDR2 is YFSETQ. The CDR3 contains 16 residues. V gave up 8 bases and J gave up 7 bases; unmatched junction bases: 15. The CDR3 here is CASPCRGRLWNSPLHF. For the CDR3, the DNA is TGCGCCAGTCCCTGTAGGGGGCGCCTCTGGAATTCACCCCTCCACTTT.

The chain couples TRBV7-8 to TRBJ2-7, with 9 bases that match TRBD2. Losses at the gene ends were 0 bases for V and 1 base for J; bases not matched to a gene: 7. This CDR3 has 17 residues. Germline assignment: CDR1 SGHVS and CDR2 FQNEAQ. The chain's CDR3 is CASSLALGSGRSYEQYF. The CDR3, as DNA: TGTGCCAGCAGCTTAGCTCTGGGTAGCGGGAGATCCTACGAGCAGTACTTC.

The J gene is TRBJ1-4, the V gene TRBV15, with 8 nucleotides matching TRBD1. The V and J ends lost 0 bases and 8 bases, in that order; junction bases with no gene match: 11. Germline lookup yields CDR1 LNHNV and CDR2 YYDKDF (reference sequence). The CDR3 contains 17 residues. The CDR3 DNA reads TGTGCCACCAGCAGAGATTACGGGTCACAGGGGGGCGAAAAACTGTTTTTT. Its translation: CATSRDYGSQGGEKLFF. The variable domain in full, completed from reference TRBV15 and TRBJ1-4, reads DAMVIQNPRYQVTQFGKPVTLSCSQTLNHNVMYWYQQKSSQAPKLLFHYYDKDFNNEADTPDNFQSRRPNTSFCFLDIRSPGLGDTAMYLCATSRDYGSQGGEKLFFGSGTQLSVL.

The chain employs TRBV7-2 and TRBJ1-2; D is ambiguous. The CDR3 contains 14 residues. Per germline, CDR1 SGHTA and CDR2 FQGNSA. The ends were cut back, 7 bases at V and 1 base at J, with 13 bases in the middle. The CDR3: CASTRRGNNYGYTF. Here the CDR3 DNA reads TGTGCCAGCACCAGACGGGGAAATAACTATGGCTACACCTTC.

The chain has TRBV12-5 and TRBJ2-1; 8 positions agree with TRBD2. Germline V lookup: CDR1 LGHNT, CDR2 FRNRAP. V lost 1 base to trimming and J lost 5 bases; unmatched junction nucleotides: 4. This CDR3 comprises 15 residues. CDR3 residues: CASGLGLALHNEQFF. In DNA form, the CDR3 reads TGTGCTAGTGGTTTGGGACTAGCGCTACACAATGAGCAGTTCTTC.

The chain recombines TRBV7-2 with TRBJ1-4; 7 bases are a match to TRBD1. The CDR3 loop spans 17 amino acids. Trimming removed 0 bases from V and 5 bases from J; junction bases left unmatched: 9. CDR1 and CDR2 (germline): SGHTA, FQGNSA. The CDR3, as DNA: TGTGCCAGCAGCTTAGCGCCCCGACAGGGTGTAAATGAAAAACTGTTTTTT. Translated, it gives CASSLAPRQGVNEKLFF.

The chain couples TRBV5-1 to TRBJ1-1; D unclear. This CDR3 has 13 amino acids. The germline gives CDR1 SGHRS, CDR2 YFSETQ. V lost 0 bases and J lost 2, with 5 bases in between. CDR3 in DNA: TGCGCCAGCAGCTTGGGTCTTAACACTGAAGCTTTCTTT. This encodes CASSLGLNTEAFF.

A remark on this clone: Germline is not matched at one junction end, which may reflect a read error. The chain recombines TRBV9 with TRBJ2-1; D unresolved. This CDR3 contains 12 residues. The germline V gene encodes CDR1 SGDLS and CDR2 YYNGEE. The chain's CDR3 is CASSANYDEQFF. The DNA of the CDR3 is TGTGCCAGCAGCGCAAACTACGATGAGCAGTTCTTC.

This chain uses TRBV6-5 with TRBJ1-2, with TRBD1 matching 7 bases. CDR1 and CDR2 from the germline V gene are MNHEY and SVGAGI. The CDR3 is made up of 14 amino acids. Unmatched junction bases numbered 13, after V lost 7 bases and J lost 8 bases. Written as DNA, the CDR3 is TGTGCCAGCACCAACAGGGGACTTTCTCAGGGCTACACCTTC. Translating gives CASTNRGLSQGYTF.

The chain uses TRBV6-5 and TRBJ2-7; D is ambiguous. The germline V gene has CDR1 MNHEY and CDR2 SVGAGI. The CDR3 extends over 12 amino acids. The V end lost 5 bases, the J end lost 0 bases, and 5 bases lay between the germline ends. In nucleotides, the CDR3 is TGTGCCAGCAGTCTAGACTCCTACGAGCAGTACTTC. It translates to CASSLDSYEQYF.

The chain joins TRBV6-5 to TRBJ2-1; possible D gene TRBD1, 6 bases. The V and J ends lost 3 bases and 11 bases respectively, with 14 bases between them. CDR1 and CDR2 (germline): MNHEY, SVGAGI. This CDR3 comprises 13 residues. The CDR3 here is CASSYLRDTQQFF. The CDR3 bases are TGTGCCAGCAGTTATTTACGGGACACGCAGCAGTTCTTC.

The V and J genes are TRBV19 and TRBJ1-5; no clear D. The CDR3 runs to 16 residues. V was clipped by 1 base and J by 7 bases, with 17 bases between them. Looked up from germline, CDR1 is LNHDA and CDR2 is SQIVND (reference sequence). This CDR3 reads CASSIGGILKGQPQHF. The CDR3, as DNA: TGTGCCAGTAGTATAGGAGGGATCTTGAAAGGGCAGCCCCAGCATTTT.

The rearrangement uses TRBV30 and TRBJ1-5; 7 bases line up with TRBD1. The CDR3 extends over 13 amino acids. V shed 3 bases and J 1 base; nucleotides not matched to a gene: 0. Germline CDR1 GTSNPN, CDR2 SVGIG (reference sequence). The CDR3 region is CAWRGQSNQPQHF. The CDR3 nucleotides read TGTGCCTGGAGGGGACAGAGCAATCAGCCCCAGCATTTT.

This chain connects TRBV5-6 to TRBJ1-6; D might be TRBD1 (5 bases). The CDR3 length is 14 residues. The germline gives CDR1 SGHDT, CDR2 YYEEEE. The V gene lost 4 bases and the J gene lost 8 bases, with 13 bases spanning the gap. CDR3 amino acids: CASSPPSGDSPLHF. The CDR3, as DNA: TGTGCCAGCAGCCCGCCGTCGGGGGATTCACCCCTCCACTTT. Combining the CDR3 with reference TRBV5-6 and TRBJ1-6 gives the whole variable domain DAGVTQSPTHLIKTRGQQVTLRCSPKSGHDTVSWYQQALGQGPQFIFQYYEEEERQRGNFPDRFSGHQFPNYSSELNVNALLLGDSALYLCASSPPSGDSPLHFGNGTRLTVT.